Listed below are T cell receptor beta chains from one sample, sequenced in a study of blood T cell repertoires in COVID-19. Data came from immunoSEQ multiplex PCR; TCRdb stores just in-frame clones and leaves some out. The data show a few hundred thousand clones, around four fifths seen once. Sequencing used peripheral blood. The receptors originated from a woman older than 75 with COVID-19, enrolled during active disease. Both conserved end residues are part of each CDR3. D genes are given only for firm matches. The size field is filled for only some rows; it gives once, few, many or a size class.

clone size	D gene	V gene	J gene	CDR3 protein	CDR3 DNA
.	TRBD1	TRBV2	TRBJ1-4	CASNSAGTGDEKLFF	TGTGCCAGCAACTCCGCCGGGACAGGGGACGAAAAACTGTTTTTT
.	TRBD2	TRBV19	TRBJ2-1	CASSRTVAGGPGNEQFF	TGTGCCAGTAGTAGAACCGTGGCGGGGGGGCCGGGGAATGAGCAGTTCTTC
.	.	TRBV5-6	TRBJ2-5	CASSRRQFQETQYF	TGTGCCAGCAGCCGTAGACAGTTCCAAGAGACCCAGTACTTC
.	.	TRBV20-1	TRBJ2-3	CSALSTQYF	TGCAGTGCTTTATCTACGCAGTATTTT
.	TRBD1	TRBV6-5	TRBJ2-2	CASRTGTGGAGELFF	TGTGCCAGCAGAACCGGGACAGGGGGTGCCGGGGAGCTGTTTTTT
.	.	TRBV24-1	TRBJ2-2	CATSQAQGLGELFF	TGTGCCACCAGTCAAGCACAGGGCCTCGGGGAGCTGTTTTTT
.	.	TRBV5-1	TRBJ1-1	CASSLWGPDTEAFF	TGCGCCAGCAGCTTGTGGGGGCCGGATACTGAAGCTTTCTTT
.	TRBD1	TRBV20-1	TRBJ2-7	CSASRDRESYEQYF	TGCAGTGCTAGTCGGGACAGGGAATCCTACGAGCAGTACTTC
.	.	TRBV3-1/TRBV3-2	TRBJ2-5	CASSQLGGETQYF	TGTGCCAGCAGCCAACTCGGCGGGGAGACCCAGTACTTC
.	.	TRBV28	TRBJ1-5	CASSLRGLRSNQPQHF	TGTGCCAGCAGTTTAAGGGGTCTTAGGAGCAATCAGCCCCAGCATTTT
.	.	TRBV7-2	TRBJ1-1	CASSAGLNTEAFF	TGTGCCAGCAGCGCGGGGTTGAACACTGAAGCTTTCTTT
.	.	TRBV3-1/TRBV3-2	TRBJ1-3	CASSQDPGTPGNTIYF	TGTGCCAGCAGCCAAGATCCCGGGACACCTGGAAACACCATATATTTT
few	TRBD2	TRBV19	TRBJ2-2	CASSIGGGGLADTGELFF	TGTGCCAGTAGTATTGGGGGGGGCGGACTAGCCGACACCGGGGAGCTGTTTTTT
once	TRBD1	TRBV18	TRBJ1-6	CASSGQGDNSPLHF	TGTGCCAGCTCGGGACAGGGGGATAATTCACCCCTCCACTTT
.	TRBD2	TRBV13	TRBJ2-5	CASSLGLLAGGTAPQYF	TGTGCCAGCAGCTTAGGCCTTCTAGCGGGGGGGACGGCGCCCCAGTACTTC
.	TRBD2	TRBV19	TRBJ2-1	CASSTTSGGANEQFF	TGTGCCAGTAGTACAACTAGCGGGGGGGCCAATGAGCAGTTCTTC
.	.	TRBV24-1	TRBJ2-1	CATSTGSYNEQFF	TGTGCCACCAGTACAGGGTCCTACAATGAGCAGTTCTTC
.	TRBD2	TRBV18	TRBJ2-1	CASSPGASGRYNEQFF	TGTGCCAGCTCGCCTGGGGCTAGCGGGCGGTACAATGAGCAGTTCTTC
.	.	TRBV12-2	TRBJ2-5	CASRSGQGIETQYF	TGTGCAAGTCGCTCAGGACAGGGGATAGAGACCCAGTACTTC
.	TRBD2	TRBV11-2	TRBJ2-1	CASSLAGLANEQFF	TGTGCCAGCAGCTTAGCTGGACTAGCCAATGAGCAGTTCTTC
.	.	TRBV5-1	TRBJ1-2	CASSSTGGYYGYTF	TGCGCCAGCAGTTCGACCGGGGGATACTATGGCTACACCTTC
.	TRBD2	TRBV3-1/TRBV3-2	TRBJ2-1	CASSSGTSGGRAYNEQFF	TGTGCCAGCAGCTCCGGGACTAGCGGGGGCCGAGCCTACAATGAGCAGTTCTTC
.	.	TRBV5-1	TRBJ2-1	CASSLDSGPGGASYNEQFF	TGCGCCAGCAGCTTGGATAGCGGCCCAGGGGGTGCCTCCTACAATGAGCAGTTCTTC
once	.	TRBV7-8	TRBJ1-6	CASSLDPTAPYNSPLHF	TGTGCCAGCAGCTTAGACCCGACAGCGCCCTATAATTCACCCCTCCACTTT
.	TRBD1	TRBV6-5	TRBJ1-1	CASTPPRQGAEAFF	TGTGCCAGCACACCCCCCCGACAGGGGGCTGAGGCTTTCTTT
.	.	TRBV27	TRBJ1-2	CASSYRAGYGYTF	TGTGCCAGCAGTTACAGGGCTGGCTATGGCTACACCTTC
.	.	TRBV4-1	TRBJ2-3	CASSQPPGGMADTQYF	TGCGCCAGCAGCCAACCTCCGGGTGGTATGGCAGATACGCAGTATTTT
.	.	TRBV3-1/TRBV3-2	TRBJ2-2	CASSRGGSLTGELFF	TGTGCCAGCAGCAGGGGGGGTTCTCTCACCGGGGAGCTGTTTTTT
once	TRBD1	TRBV7-2	TRBJ1-2	CASSLALGTGTNYGYTF	TGTGCCAGCAGCTTAGCGTTGGGGACAGGGACTAACTATGGCTACACCTTC
few	TRBD1	TRBV7-9	TRBJ1-2	CASSPTLGQGPLTGYGYTF	TGTGCCAGCAGCCCTACACTGGGACAGGGACCCCTGACGGGCTATGGCTACACCTTC
.	.	TRBV5-1	TRBJ1-2	CASSFSQSFSRYGYTF	TGCGCCAGCAGCTTTTCGCAGTCCTTCTCTCGCTATGGCTACACCTTC
.	.	TRBV5-4	TRBJ2-1	CASSSYNEQFF	TGTGCCAGCAGCTCATACAATGAGCAGTTCTTC
.	TRBD2	TRBV19	TRBJ2-2	CASSSSGLAGAGELFF	TGTGCCAGTAGTTCCTCGGGACTAGCGGGGGCCGGGGAGCTGTTTTTT
.	TRBD2	TRBV18	TRBJ2-3	CASSPVLAGGTDTQYF	TGTGCCAGCTCACCGGTGCTAGCGGGGGGAACAGATACGCAGTATTTT
.	TRBD2	TRBV2	TRBJ2-2	CASTYSGGGTGELFF	TGTGCCAGCACCTATAGCGGGGGGGGCACCGGGGAGCTGTTTTTT
.	.	TRBV28	TRBJ1-1	CAAGLLNTEAFF	TGTGCCGCGGGACTTCTGAACACTGAAGCTTTCTTT
.	TRBD2	TRBV6-2/TRBV6-3	TRBJ2-3	CASSYPLAGATDTQYF	TGTGCCAGCAGTTACCCTCTAGCGGGGGCAACAGATACGCAGTATTTT
once	.	TRBV6-5	TRBJ2-5	CAISAGVIQETQYF	TGTGCCATCTCGGCCGGGGTTATTCAAGAGACCCAGTACTTC
.	.	TRBV27	TRBJ1-3	CASSLGPYSGNTIYF	TGTGCCAGCAGTTTAGGGCCGTACTCTGGAAACACCATATATTTT
.	.	TRBV6-5	TRBJ2-6	CASSFGDSSGANVLTF	TGTGCCAGCAGTTTTGGGGACTCCTCCGGGGCCAACGTCCTGACTTTC
.	TRBD2	TRBV7-3	TRBJ2-1	CASSSSGNEQFF	TGTGCCAGCAGCTCTAGCGGGAATGAGCAGTTCTTC
.	.	TRBV19	TRBJ2-7	CASSTPPLGSHEQYF	TGTGCCAGTAGTACCCCCCCCCTGGGGAGCCACGAGCAGTACTTC
once	TRBD1	TRBV7-2	TRBJ1-5	CASSQRQGHQPQHF	TGTGCCAGCAGCCAGCGACAGGGGCATCAGCCCCAGCATTTT
.	.	TRBV10-3	TRBJ2-2	CAISLAANTGELFF	TGTGCCATTTCCTTAGCGGCGAACACCGGGGAGCTGTTTTTT
.	.	TRBV4-2	TRBJ2-5	CASSQVEGDETQYF	TGTGCCAGCAGCCAAGTTGAGGGCGACGAGACCCAGTACTTC
.	TRBD1	TRBV7-2	TRBJ1-6	CASSVSRGANSPLHF	TGTGCCAGCAGCGTATCCAGGGGGGCTAATTCACCCCTCCACTTT
.	.	TRBV18	TRBJ1-3	CASSPPLGVGNTIYF	TGTGCCAGCTCACCACCCCTGGGCGTTGGAAACACCATATATTTT
once	.	TRBV24-1	TRBJ2-6	CATSDPRSGANVLTF	TGTGCCACCAGTGATCCCCGCTCTGGGGCCAACGTCCTGACTTTC
.	TRBD1	TRBV3-1/TRBV3-2	TRBJ1-6	CASSQLGQGNSPLHF	TGTGCCAGCAGCCAACTAGGACAGGGGAATTCACCCCTCCACTTT
.	.	TRBV3-1/TRBV3-2	TRBJ1-2	CASSQFPSDYGYTF	TGTGCCAGCAGCCAATTCCCTTCGGACTATGGCTACACCTTC
.	TRBD1	TRBV6-2/TRBV6-3	TRBJ1-1	CASSYILGQDRSYTEAFF	TGTGCCAGCAGTTACATCCTTGGACAGGATAGATCGTACACTGAAGCTTTCTTT
.	.	TRBV6-5	TRBJ1-1	CASSPRGSDWAGAFF	TGTGCCAGCTCCCCCCGGGGGTCTGATTGGGCGGGAGCTTTCTTT
.	TRBD1	TRBV28	TRBJ1-1	CASTVDRASTEAFF	TGTGCCAGCACTGTGGACAGGGCGAGCACTGAAGCTTTCTTT
.	TRBD1	TRBV2	TRBJ1-2	CASSGRAGGGYTF	TGTGCCAGCAGTGGAAGGGCAGGGGGAGGCTACACCTTC
.	.	TRBV6-5	TRBJ1-3	CASSYDPTVNGNTIYF	TGTGCCAGCAGTTACGACCCGACAGTCAACGGAAACACCATATATTTT